This T cell receptor beta chain was captured in a study of blood T cell repertoires in COVID-19 (dated by TCRdb to 2018 to 2021). For the study in its entirety: The collaborator samples originated in the United States, Italy and Spain and spanned the acute and convalescent phases of COVID-19. The prospective study material was composed of cDNA or gDNA derived from T cells, B-cell-depleted T cells, or PBMCs. Subjects who had been exposed to COVID-19, were actively infected with it, or had recovered from it provided the deeply sampled blood TCRbeta repertoires that made up the dataset. The repertoires were made available in a free public database intended to serve as a resource for research on the immune response to SARS-CoV-2. Samples were obtained from the ongoing ImmuneRACE study (first 160 participants) and from some 1,200 subjects provided by 6 global collaborators. Sample metadata almost always included a de-identified subject ID, COVID-19 status, age in years and sex. Where HLA class I and class II types were available, the types were taken from metadata supplied by the sample provider, not from assay-based typing. The paper as a whole reports these results and caveats: The amount of clinical and demographic metadata varied by source and participant and was provided uncurated.

Collaborating institutions collected whole blood in K2EDTA tubes following their own protocols. For TCRbeta analysis, collaborators shipped samples in one of three forms: frozen whole blood, isolated PBMCs, or DNA extracted from either of those sample types. Reading from cysteine to phenylalanine, the CDR3 counts 16 amino acids. Only the CDR3 portion is preserved as DNA: 48 bases, with reading frame beginning at the first base. Trimming removed 4 bases from V and 6 bases from J; the gene matches leave 8 bases unexplained. Sequences LGHDT (CDR1) and YNNKEL (CDR2) are obtained from the germline V gene (reference sequence). This clone was seen once. Its cognate antigen has yet to be identified. No much larger clone is present one base from it, and per-base qualities are unavailable. TCRbeta CDR3 regions were amplified from genomic DNA by means of the immunoSEQ Assay, a bias-controlled multiplex PCR. Per the original workflow: The number of nucleated cells in each sample was estimated by amplification of reference gene primers within the assay. To quantify the absolute abundance of each unique TCRbeta CDR3 rearrangement, sequence reads were collapsed and filtered. For each sample, productive Simpson clonality was calculated by taking the square root of Simpson's diversity index across productive rearrangements. Here the immuneACCESS table is served through TCRdb, limited to in-frame sequences with V and J called. Missing clones are a known gap in these copies; in checked studies unresolved V genes cover under half, and the rest lacks a known reason. From that table come the V and J calls and clone size; the DNA was used to work out D and trimming. The sample table holds 88,000 or so clones, of which 85% were seen once. The ten biggest clones cover 3.5% to 4% of the sample.

This clonotype was sampled from a man in his 60s with acute or convalescent COVID-19. Sequencing was performed on peripheral blood. The sequence links TRBV3-1 (or the pseudogene TRBV3-2) to TRBJ2-1, with TRBD2 matching 11 junction bases. DNA sequence: TGTGCCAGCAGCCCGGAGACGGGACTAGCGGCCAATGAGCAGTTCTTC. It encodes CASSPETGLAANEQFF.